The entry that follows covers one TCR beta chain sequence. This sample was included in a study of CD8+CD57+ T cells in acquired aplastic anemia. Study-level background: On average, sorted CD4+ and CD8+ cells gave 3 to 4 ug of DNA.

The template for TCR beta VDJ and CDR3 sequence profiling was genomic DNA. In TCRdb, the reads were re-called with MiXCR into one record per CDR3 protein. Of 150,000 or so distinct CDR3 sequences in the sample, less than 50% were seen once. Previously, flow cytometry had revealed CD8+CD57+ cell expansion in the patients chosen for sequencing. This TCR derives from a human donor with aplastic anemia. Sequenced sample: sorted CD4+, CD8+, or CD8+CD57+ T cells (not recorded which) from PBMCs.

The CDR3 DNA follows: TGCGCCAGCAGTGAGTCGAGGTACAGGGAGAATGAGCAGTTCTTC. It translates to CASSESRYRENEQFF. The chain carries TRBV10-2 and TRBJ2-1; the D gene is possibly TRBD1 (6 bases). CDR3 length: 15 residues. V was trimmed by 0 bases and J by 7 bases, leaving 13 bases between them. The germline CDR1 and CDR2 sequences are WSHSY and SAAADI.